This TCR beta chain was captured by sequencing in a study of OX40 agonist ivuxolimab in advanced cancers. The V gene lost 3 bases and the J gene lost 2 bases, with 10 bases spanning the gap. In germline, CDR1 is GTSNPN, CDR2 SVGIG (reference sequence). The CDR3 runs 13 residues. Sequencing used immunoSEQ multiplex PCR; TCRdb keeps in-frame clones, though not all of them. Of 45,000 to 65,000 clones listed, 85% to 90% were seen once; the top ten hold over 1.5%. Sequenced material: CD4+ or CD8+ T cells sorted from blood, taken in a trial of the OX40 agonist ivuxolimab. The chain joins TRBV30 to TRBJ2-5, with D unclear. This clonotype originated in an adult with an advanced solid tumor such as melanoma, head and neck, liver or kidney cancer. CDR3 loop: CAWRRSSQETQYF. CDR3 nucleotide sequence: TGTGCCTGGAGAAGGTCGTCTCAAGAGACCCAGTACTTC.